This entry concerns a single T cell receptor (beta chain). In the authors' workflow: Reference gene primers were amplified, and this amplification served to estimate nucleated cell counts. Produced via immunoSEQ multiplex PCR; TCRdb's table is partial and in-frame only. V and J calls plus clone size are reproduced from that table; the DNA served to infer D and trimming. The table includes roughly 40,000 clones, roughly 90% detected once. This sample is drawn from a study of blood T cell repertoires in COVID-19. Background on the study: The United States, Italy and Spain supplied acute and convalescent COVID-19 samples. T cells, B-cell-depleted T cells, or PBMCs provided the cDNA or gDNA that served as material.

V lost 2 bases and J 2 bases, leaving 15 bases between the germline ends. CDR3 length: 16 residues. Germline CDR1 and CDR2: SGHTA and FQGNSA. The V gene is TRBV7-2, the J gene TRBJ2-5; possibly TRBD2 for D (6 bases). The sequencing input was peripheral blood. The sequence was obtained from a human donor in a cohort sampled during active COVID-19. The CDR3 region is CASSLISRGLQETQYF. The CDR3 DNA reads as TGTGCCAGCAGCTTAATCTCACGGGGGTTACAAGAGACCCAGTACTTC. Drawing the rest from reference TRBV7-2 and TRBJ2-5, the complete variable domain is GAGVSQSPSNKVTEKGKDVELRCDPISGHTALYWYRQSLGQGLEFLIYFQGNSAPDKSGLPSDRFSAERTGGSVSTLTIQRTQQEDSAVYLCASSLISRGLQETQYFGPGTRLLVL.